These 13 T cell receptor beta chains share one sample of origin, sequenced in a study of beta chain features in type 1 diabetes (dated by TCRdb to 2016 to 2019). The paper as a whole reports these results and caveats: A moderate but significant shortening of TCRB CDR3 length was observed in type 1 diabetes patients in all four CD4+ subsets.

For these receptors, no antigen is known. Libraries were made using the immunoSEQ multiplex PCR assay. The High Capacity cDNA Reverse Transcription Kit was used to reverse transcribe all of the isolated RNA, meaning that expressed TCRB transcripts were what got sequenced. The clones in this table, taken by TCRdb from immuneACCESS, are in-frame only. Not every clone is retained; where verified, under half of the shortfall comes from an unresolved V gene, and the cause of the rest is unknown. The sample table contains approximately 29,000 clones; only one count was recorded for around 60% of them. 2% to 2.5% of the sample comes from the top ten. Source material: Tregs from blood. The cell subset or site label for this specimen denotes: regulatory CD4+ T cells. The source is a woman aged 25 to 39 with type 1 diabetes.

The chain uses TRBV18 and TRBJ1-1, with 7 bases that match TRBD1. CDR3 length: 15 residues. V lost 4 bases to trimming and J lost 0 bases; unmatched junction nucleotides: 5. Looked up from germline, CDR1 is KGHSH and CDR2 is LQKENI. The CDR3 loop reads CASSHLGQLNTEAFF. In DNA, the CDR3 is TGTGCCAGCTCACACCTGGGACAGTTGAACACTGAAGCTTTCTTT.

In this sample, this clone turned up a few times. The chain employs TRBV7-9 and TRBJ2-2, with D possibly matching TRBD2 (6 bases). Germline V CDR1 and CDR2: SEHNR, FQNEAQ (reference sequence). Trimming removed 5 bases from V and 1 base from J, with 14 bases in between. This CDR3 comprises 16 residues. The CDR3 DNA follows: TGTGCCAGCAGCCGCTCGGGGCGGGGGAACACCGGGGAGCTGTTTTTT. This codes for CASSRSGRGNTGELFF.

The chain employs TRBV12-5 and TRBJ2-2, with unresolved D. The CDR3 sequence is 17 residues long. V lost 3 bases and J 3 bases, leaving 17 bases between the germline ends. The germline V gene encodes CDR1 LGHNT and CDR2 FRNRAP. The CDR3 bases are TGTGCTAGTGGTTTACCCCGTAACGTTGAGGACACCGGGGAGCTGTTTTTT. This sequence encodes CASGLPRNVEDTGELFF.

This clone has just one count. The V gene is TRBV11-2, the J gene TRBJ1-3; 7 bases are a match to TRBD1. This CDR3 has 15 amino acids. After removal of 5 bases from V and 0 bases from J, the junction contained 4 bases not matched to a gene. Per the germline V gene, CDR1 is SGHAT and CDR2 is FQNNGV. The CDR3 here is CASSTQGGSGNTIYF. As DNA, the CDR3 is TGTGCCAGCAGCACGCAGGGGGGCTCTGGAAACACCATATATTTT.

This clone was counted only a few times. The CDR3 region is CASSLARTSGSSGVYNEQFF. The CDR3 nucleotides are TGTGCCAGCAGCTTAGCGAGGACTAGCGGGAGCTCTGGGGTTTACAATGAGCAGTTCTTC. The chain has TRBV7-2 and TRBJ2-1, with 13 bases that match TRBD2. V was clipped by 0 bases and J by 4 bases; unmatched bases: 12. This CDR3 contains 20 residues. The V gene's germline CDR1 is SGHTA and CDR2 FQGNSA.

In nucleotides, the CDR3 is TGTGCCAGTAGTATAGTGTTAGGGCGGGTTGACACTGAAGCTTTCTTT. It yields the protein CASSIVLGRVDTEAFF. The J gene is TRBJ1-1, the V gene TRBV19; no reliable D call. The V gene lost 1 base and the J gene lost 3 bases, with 15 bases spanning the gap. Germline loops: CDR1 LNHDA, CDR2 SQIVND (reference sequence). CDR3 size: 16 residues.

The rearrangement links TRBV5-4 to TRBJ2-3, with 7 bases identical to TRBD2. This CDR3 is 16 amino acids long. Germline CDR1 and CDR2: SGHNT and YYREEE (reference sequence). V trimming: 4 bases; J trimming: 0 bases; junction bases outside the gene matches: 8. CDR3 in amino acids: CASSQDSGASTDTQYF. In DNA, the CDR3 is TGTGCCAGCAGCCAAGACAGCGGGGCTAGCACAGATACGCAGTATTTT.

The chain joins TRBV25-1 to TRBJ2-3; 9 bases line up with TRBD1. The CDR3 length is 12 residues. V lost 6 bases and J lost 14; bases outside the gene matches: 9. Germline CDR1 is MGHDK and CDR2 is SYGVNS. The CDR3 protein is CASRNPGQGLYF. CDR3 DNA sequence: TGTGCCAGCAGAAACCCGGGACAGGGTCTGTATTTT. Combining the CDR3 with reference TRBV25-1 and TRBJ2-3 gives the whole variable domain EADIYQTPRYLVIGTGKKITLECSQTMGHDKMYWYQQDPGMELHLIHYSYGVNSTEKGDLSSESTVSRIRTEHFPLTLESARPSHTSQYLCASRNPGQGLYFGPGTRLTVL.

V and J are TRBV10-3 and TRBJ2-2; D is possibly TRBD1 (10 bases). V lost 6 bases to trimming and J lost 5 bases, with 22 bases between them. Looked up from germline, CDR1 is ENHRY and CDR2 is SYGVKD. This CDR3 spans 17 amino acids. CDR3 amino acids: CAIRTGGGSGRTGELFF. The CDR3 coding sequence is TGTGCCATCAGGACAGGGGGCGGCAGCGGGAGGACCGGGGAGCTGTTTTTT.

This sequence joins TRBV7-9 and TRBJ1-4; D ambiguous. Trimming shortened V by 5 bases and J by 8 bases, and 9 bases separated the two germline ends. Germline V gives CDR1 SEHNR, CDR2 FQNEAQ (reference sequence). This CDR3 has 12 residues. CDR3 bases: TGTGCCAGCAGCAGTGTGGGCGAAAAACTGTTTTTT. Translating it yields CASSSVGEKLFF.

CDR3 residues: CASSYGGQGVGSPLHF. CDR3 bases: TGTGCCAGCAGTTACGGGGGACAGGGGGTTGGTTCACCCCTCCACTTT. The chain couples TRBV6-6 to TRBJ1-6; 11 bases are a match to TRBD1. CDR1 MNHNY and CDR2 SVGAGI come from the germline V gene (reference sequence). The CDR3 totals 16 residues. The junction had 6 bases not matched to a gene; V was cut back by 2 bases and J by 9 bases.

This chain links TRBV28 with TRBJ1-5; D call uncertain. The germline V gene encodes CDR1 MDHEN and CDR2 SYDVKM. The CDR3 runs 12 residues. V was cut by 4 bases and J by 9 bases, with 10 bases left in between. DNA for the CDR3: TGTGCCAGCAGTTCCCGTACTCGGCCCCAGCATTTT. It specifies CASSSRTRPQHF. The complete variable domain, with remaining parts taken from reference TRBV28 and TRBJ1-5, reads DVKVTQSSRYLVKRTGEKVFLECVQDMDHENMFWYRQDPGLGLRLIYFSYDVKMKEKGDIPEGYSVSREKKERFSLILESASTNQTSMYLCASSSRTRPQHFGDGTRLSIL.

This chain links TRBV19 with TRBJ2-1; 14 bases agree with TRBD2. This CDR3 comprises 16 residues. The V gene's germline CDR1 is LNHDA and CDR2 SQIVND (reference sequence). J was trimmed by 15 bases and V by 5 bases; bases with no gene match: 15. The CDR3, as DNA: TGTGCCAGTAGTTCCGCCGGGACTAGCGGGAGAGCCAGCGGGTTCTTC. Residues: CASSSAGTSGRASGFF.